This entry lists 22 T cell receptor beta chains sequenced from one sample in a study of blood T cells in healthy people across ages. A J-beta primer mix and a sample-barcoded 5' primer were used in a second PCR of about 7 to 12 cycles. Via MiXCR, TCRdb re-called the 5' RACE reads, giving one row per CDR3 protein. The sample carries some 640,000 distinct CDR3 sequences, around 45% recorded once. Sample: blood. The receptor set was obtained from a woman aged 55-69 years in good health.

The chain has TRBV14 and TRBJ2-7; TRBD2 agrees at 9 bases. The CDR3 runs to 15 residues. Germline CDR1 and CDR2: SGHDN and FVKESK. V was pared by 4 bases and J by 4 bases, with 8 bases of the junction left unmatched. The CDR3 protein is CASSLLSGGPYEQYF. The CDR3 DNA reads as TGTGCCAGCAGCCTCCTTAGCGGGGGCCCTTACGAGCAGTACTTC.

V is TRBV2 and J is TRBJ2-2, with TRBD1 matching over 9 bases. CDR3 length: 14 amino acids. Germline CDR1 is SNHLY and CDR2 is FYNNEI. J gave up 6 bases and V 6 bases, and 5 bases lay outside the gene matches. For the CDR3, the DNA is TGTGCCAGCAGACTGGACAGGGGCCCCGGGGAGCTGTTTTTT. This encodes CASRLDRGPGELFF.

V is TRBV27 and J is TRBJ2-5; TRBD2 agrees at 9 bases. This CDR3 has 14 amino acids. The V and J ends lost 7 bases and 13 bases, in that order; junction bases with no gene match: 16. Germline V gene sequence: CDR1 MNHEY, CDR2 SMNVEV (reference sequence). Written as DNA, the CDR3 is TGTGCCAGCAATGGACTAGCGCAAAACAATGAGCGGTACTTC. Translated, it gives CASNGLAQNNERYF.

This clonotype came up a few times. V gene TRBV13 combines with J gene TRBJ2-5; D tentatively fits TRBD1 or TRBD2 (5 bases each). There are 13 residues in the CDR3. V was trimmed by 5 bases and J by 5 bases, leaving 12 bases between them. Germline V lookup: CDR1 PRHDT, CDR2 FYEKMQ (reference sequence). CDR3 coding DNA: TGTGCCAGCAGCGAAGCCGGGGCGGAGACCCAGTACTTC. It is translated as CASSEAGAETQYF. Variable domain in full (rest from reference TRBV13 and TRBJ2-5): AAGVIQSPRHLIKEKRETATLKCYPIPRHDTVYWYQQGPGQDPQFLISFYEKMQSDKGSIPDRFSAQQFSDYHSELNMSSLELGDSALYFCASSEAGAETQYFGPGTRLLVL.

This clonotype showed up just a few times. The chain recombines TRBV28 with TRBJ2-7; TRBD2 aligns across 10 bases. The CDR3 is made up of 15 amino acids. Germline CDR1 is MDHEN and CDR2 is SYDVKM. V shed 6 bases, J shed 4 bases, and the junction held 9 bases outside the gene matches. The CDR3 coding sequence is TGTGCCAGCAGGGCACCGGGACTAGCGTCGTACGAGCAGTACTTC. Protein sequence: CASRAPGLASYEQYF.

The V call is TRBV10-3, the J call TRBJ2-4; possibly TRBD2 for D (5 bases). V was clipped by 3 bases and J by 0 bases, with 9 bases between them. Germline V gene sequence: CDR1 ENHRY, CDR2 SYGVKD. The CDR3 runs 15 residues. CDR3 loop: CAISDERLAKNIQYF. The CDR3 DNA sequence: TGTGCCATCAGTGACGAGCGGCTAGCCAAAAACATTCAGTACTTC.

This clonotype was detected ten times or more. V and J are TRBV10-3 and TRBJ1-1; D not certain. V gave up 2 bases and J gave up 2 bases, with 12 bases separating them. Germline V gene lookup returns CDR1 ENHRY and CDR2 SYGVKD. CDR3 length: 15 residues. The DNA of the CDR3 is TGTGCCATCAGTGAGGCTCGGAGGGTTAACACTGAAGCTTTCTTT. This translates into CAISEARRVNTEAFF.

V usage is TRBV6-2 or TRBV6-3 and J usage is TRBJ1-5; possible D gene TRBD1, 5 bases. V shed 7 bases and J shed 6 bases, with 13 bases lying between them. The CDR3 totals 13 residues. Germline V gene lookup returns CDR1 MNHEY and CDR2 SVGEGT. As DNA, the CDR3 is TGTGCCAGCAACCTTCAGGGAGCTCAGCCCCAGCATTTT. Its protein is CASNLQGAQPQHF.

The V and J genes are TRBV9 and TRBJ2-3; 11 bases align to TRBD2. CDR3 length: 19 amino acids. Germline loops: CDR1 SGDLS, CDR2 YYNGEE. The junction had 13 bases not matched to a gene; V was cut back by 1 base and J by 3 bases. CDR3 amino acids: CASSVRVGLAGGLTDTQYF. CDR3 nucleotides: TGTGCCAGCAGCGTAAGGGTCGGGCTAGCGGGGGGTTTGACAGATACGCAGTATTTT.

For the CDR3, the DNA is TGTGCCAGCAGTATTAGCGGGAGGGACCTCAACACCGGGGAGCTGTTTTTT. This gives the protein CASSISGRDLNTGELFF. The J gene is TRBJ2-2, the V gene TRBV27, with TRBD2 identical over 11 bases. CDR1 is MNHEY, CDR2 SMNVEV, per germline (reference sequence). There are 17 residues in the CDR3. Trimming removed 5 bases from V and 2 bases from J; junction bases left unmatched: 7.

V and J are TRBV20-1 and TRBJ2-1; no clear D gene. V lost 5 bases, J lost 7 bases, and 6 bases lay in between. From germline, CDR1 is DFQATT and CDR2 SNEGSKA (reference sequence). This CDR3 comprises 10 residues. In nucleotides, the CDR3 is TGCAGTGCTGAGGATAATGAGCAGTTCTTC. Protein product: CSAEDNEQFF.

This clonotype was counted between two and nine times. This rearrangement joins TRBV12-3 or TRBV12-4 to TRBJ2-4; D is unresolved. Trimming stripped 4 bases from V and 0 bases from J, with 7 bases between. The CDR3 runs 14 residues. CDR3 sequence: CASSSRIAKNIQYF. CDR3 coding DNA: TGTGCCAGCAGTTCACGCATAGCCAAAAACATTCAGTACTTC.

The V call is TRBV4-3, the J call TRBJ2-6, with D uncertain. Germline V gene sequence: CDR1 LGHNA, CDR2 YSLEER. CDR3 size: 16 residues. The V gene lost 1 base and the J gene lost 2 bases, with 9 bases spanning the gap. The CDR3 DNA reads TGCGCCAGCAGCCAAGTACGCGGCGCTGGGGCCAACGTCCTGACTTTC. Amino acid sequence: CASSQVRGAGANVLTF.

The rearrangement uses TRBV20-1 and TRBJ2-7; no definite D call. CDR1 DFQATT and CDR2 SNEGSKA come from the germline V gene (reference sequence). The CDR3 extends over 12 amino acids. V lost 4 bases to trimming and J lost 7 bases, with 14 bases between them. In DNA form, the CDR3 reads TGCAGTGCTAAAGGGTACTGGGGAGAGCAGTACTTC. Its protein is CSAKGYWGEQYF.

The chain employs TRBV11-2 and TRBJ1-2, with a possible D match to TRBD1 (5 bases). The V end lost 1 base, the J end lost 4 bases, and 10 bases lay between the germline ends. This CDR3 contains 14 residues. CDR1 is SGHAT, CDR2 FQNNGV, per germline. The CDR3 loop reads CASSLGTRVYGYTF. DNA for the CDR3: TGTGCCAGCAGCTTAGGGACAAGGGTCTATGGCTACACCTTC.

J is TRBJ1-2 and V is TRBV20-1; D gene uncertain. This CDR3 is built from 15 residues. The germline V and J ends were trimmed by 3 bases and 2 bases, with 16 bases remaining between them. Germline loops: CDR1 DFQATT, CDR2 SNEGSKA (reference sequence). CDR3 nucleotides: TGCAGTGCTAGTTTAACGGATCAAGGGAACTATGGCTACACCTTC. It codes for CSASLTDQGNYGYTF.

A word on this clonotype: A much bigger clone sits one base away, suggesting this may be a read error. The chain links TRBV12-3 or TRBV12-4 to TRBJ1-1; a possible D gene is TRBD1 (6 bases). The germline V and J ends were trimmed by 7 bases and 5 bases, with 11 bases remaining between them. The CDR3 has 12 residues. CDR3 in DNA: TGTGCCAGCACCCTAGGGGGGACTGAAGCTTTCTTT. Residues: CASTLGGTEAFF.

The sample holds a few counts of this clonotype. The chain recombines TRBV10-3 with TRBJ1-1, with 9 bases that match TRBD1. Germline V gene data show CDR1 as ENHRY and CDR2 as SYGVKD. This CDR3 spans 16 amino acids. The V gene end was trimmed by 4 bases and the J gene end by 0 bases; junction bases not matched to a gene: 6. CDR3 in amino acids: CAISVGQGPMNTEAFF. In nucleotides, the CDR3 is TGTGCCATCAGTGTGGGACAGGGACCAATGAACACTGAAGCTTTCTTT.

The table lists this clonotype with many counts. The chain recombines TRBV7-6 with TRBJ1-2; 7 bases line up with TRBD1. The CDR3 extends over 13 amino acids. CDR1 and CDR2 from the germline V gene are SGHVS and FNYEAQ. Trimming at V came to 5 bases and at J to 7 bases, leaving 7 bases not matched to a gene. The CDR3 spells CASSQRTGRGYTF. The CDR3 DNA reads as TGTGCCAGCAGCCAAAGGACAGGTCGTGGCTACACCTTC.

The chain joins TRBV20-1 to TRBJ1-4; TRBD1 is a possible D gene (6 bases). V was trimmed by 3 bases and J by 8 bases, leaving 13 bases between them. CDR3 size: 13 residues. CDR1 DFQATT and CDR2 SNEGSKA come from the germline V gene (reference sequence). The CDR3 coding sequence is TGCAGTGCTAGGCCCGGGGGGGCGGAAAAACTGTTTTTT. Amino acids: CSARPGGAEKLFF.

Only a few counts were recorded for this clonotype. This chain uses TRBV3-1 with TRBJ2-4; 7 bases are shared with TRBD2. Germline assignment: CDR1 LGHDT and CDR2 YNNKEL (reference sequence). V lost 2 bases to trimming and J lost 13 bases; unmatched junction nucleotides: 11. The CDR3 runs 14 residues. This chain's CDR3 is CASSQMTRDYRQYF. The CDR3, as DNA: TGTGCCAGCAGCCAAATGACCCGGGACTATAGGCAGTACTTC.

This chain links TRBV6-5 with TRBJ1-1; the D is unclear. Germline CDR1 MNHEY, CDR2 SVGAGI. CDR3 length: 11 residues. V was clipped by 2 bases and J by 9 bases, with 7 bases between them. This chain's CDR3 is CASSYQQKAFF. DNA for the CDR3: TGTGCCAGCAGTTACCAACAGAAAGCTTTCTTT.